The clone carrying this T cell receptor (beta chain) was picked up many times. Its antigen is not identified. This CDR3 spans 21 amino acids. With V trimmed by 1 base and J by 3 bases, 12 bases remained unmatched. From germline, CDR1 is LGHDT and CDR2 YNNKEL (reference sequence). This entry is derived from a study of T cells in Graves' hyperthyroidism and ophthalmopathy. Study-level points and caveats: Through a model of 13 V-J features, ophthalmopathy was separated from stable hyperthyroidism.

There were TCR beta CDR3 regions amplified from RNA transcripts. The study used the HTBI primer set for a first-round RT-PCR of the TCR CDR3. A single record per CDR3 protein comes from TCRdb applying MiXCR to the multiplex PCR reads. The table includes about 480,000 distinct CDR3 sequences, approximately 14% detected once. The source of this sequence is a woman younger than 35 with Graves' hyperthyroidism. Sequences were obtained from blood. This rearrangement joins TRBV3-1 to TRBJ2-1; TRBD2 aligns across 16 bases. The CDR3 region is CASSQAPRGTSGRALYNEQFF. In DNA, the CDR3 is TGTGCCAGCAGCCAAGCCCCCCGCGGGACTAGCGGGAGGGCCCTCTACAATGAGCAGTTCTTC.